The source of this T cell receptor beta chain is a study of Graves' ophthalmopathy and Graves' hyperthyroidism. RNA served as the template for amplifying TCR beta CDR3 regions. First-round RT-PCR used HTBI primers; second-round multiplex PCR followed. TCRdb re-called the multiplex PCR reads through MiXCR, storing one row per CDR3 protein. This sample has some 370,000 distinct CDR3 sequences, with 15% to 20% found just once. In the case of this clonotype: Its antigen is unidentified. One end of the junction does not line up with germline, which may come from a read error.

Per the germline V gene, CDR1 is KGHDR and CDR2 is SFDVKD. The CDR3 is 19 residues long. Exclusion applied to patients with other autoimmune diseases, uncontrolled infections, pregnancy or lactation. The evidence that diagnosis relied on was clinical symptoms, serum thyroxine, TRAb, thyroid ultrasound and orbital computed tomography. A volume of 10 ml of fresh peripheral blood supplied the PBMCs. Study outcomes and limitations: In blood, most expanded thyroid clonotypes above 0.001 frequency were also detected.

The V and J genes are TRBV24-1 and TRBJ2-4; a weak D match, TRBD2 (6 bases). This receptor was identified in an adult woman with stable Graves' hyperthyroidism. Material for sequencing was peripheral blood. CDR3 in amino acids: CATSDKPGLKTLAKTIQYF. The CDR3 bases are TGTGCCACCAGTGATAAACCGGGACTGAAGACCTTAGCCAAAACCATTCAGTACTTC.